The T cell receptor (beta chain) described here comes from a study of blood T cell repertoires in COVID-19. The wider study: Samples taken during acute and convalescent COVID-19 were collected in the United States, Italy and Spain.

Authors' analysis steps: Researchers report that nucleated cell counts were estimated from reference gene primer amplification. This table comes from immunoSEQ multiplex PCR, and its TCRdb copy is limited to in-frame clones, with some not included. From that table come the V and J calls and clone size; the DNA was used to work out D and trimming. Found here are about 370,000 clones, 89% of them singletons; the top ten hold about 3%. CDR3 size: 14 residues. CDR1 and CDR2 from the germline V gene are SEHNR and FQNEAQ (reference sequence). After removal of 3 bases from V and 3 bases from J, the junction contained 5 bases not matched to a gene.

The sequence was obtained from a woman in her 30s with COVID-19, enrolled during active disease. The chain joins TRBV7-9 to TRBJ2-7, with 7 bases identical to TRBD2. The specimen was peripheral blood. The CDR3 nucleotides are TGTGCCAGCAGCTTTAGCGGGTCAATCTACGAGCAGTACTTC. Encoded protein: CASSFSGSIYEQYF.